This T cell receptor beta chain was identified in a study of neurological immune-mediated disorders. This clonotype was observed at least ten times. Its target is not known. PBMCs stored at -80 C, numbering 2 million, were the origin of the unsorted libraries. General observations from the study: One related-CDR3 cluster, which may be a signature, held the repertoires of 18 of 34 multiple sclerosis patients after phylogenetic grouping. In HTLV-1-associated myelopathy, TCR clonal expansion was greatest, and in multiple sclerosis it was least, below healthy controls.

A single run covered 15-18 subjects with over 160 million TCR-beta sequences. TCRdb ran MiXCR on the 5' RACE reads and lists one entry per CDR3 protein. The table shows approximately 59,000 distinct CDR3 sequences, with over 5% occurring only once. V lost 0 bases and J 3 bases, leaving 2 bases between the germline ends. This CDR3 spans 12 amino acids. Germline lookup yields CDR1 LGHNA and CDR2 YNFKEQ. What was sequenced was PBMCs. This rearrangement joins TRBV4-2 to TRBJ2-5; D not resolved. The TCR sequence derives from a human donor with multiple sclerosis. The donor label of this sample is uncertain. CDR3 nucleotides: TGTGCCAGCAGCCAAGACAAAGAGACCCAGTACTTC. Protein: CASSQDKETQYF.